This T cell receptor beta chain is drawn from a study of OX40 agonist ivuxolimab in advanced cancers. Whole-study context: Of mixed ages from about 23 to 85 and averaging 60 years, the group was 65% to 85% male. Findings and caveats of the study: Several nonresponders also turned out to have low normalized T-cell clonal expansion. CD4+ and CD8+ blood T cells expanded clonally by week 6 at 0.1 to 3.0 mg/kg. The study did not work out the antigen specificity of the expanded peripheral T cells.

V was shortened by 1 base and J by 7 bases, with 14 bases between the two germline ends. Germline CDR1 is LGHNA and CDR2 is YSLEER. This CDR3 is built from 15 residues. As for this clone: Its specificity is unknown.

Using immunoSEQ multiplex PCR, the repertoire was profiled, and TCRdb retains in-frame clones only, with some absent. The data contain more than 65,000 clones, around 93% of them singletons. This TCR was sampled from an adult with an advanced solid tumor such as melanoma, head and neck, liver or kidney cancer. The sample was CD4+ or CD8+ T cells sorted from blood, taken in a trial of the OX40 agonist ivuxolimab. The J gene is TRBJ2-1, the V gene TRBV4-3, with D possibly being TRBD2 (6 bases). The CDR3 DNA follows: TGCGCCAGCAGCCAAGTATGGCGGGGACGGAATGAGCAGTTCTTC. Translation: CASSQVWRGRNEQFF.